The T cell receptor (beta chain) under discussion was sequenced for a study of control samples from healthy donors and cancer patients. Sequencing used immunoSEQ multiplex PCR; TCRdb keeps in-frame clones, though not all of them. The table records about 130,000 clones, around 96% of them present only once. Germline V gene lookup returns CDR1 MNHEY and CDR2 SVGAGI. This CDR3 has 14 amino acids. The V end was cut by 4 bases, the J end by 1 base, with 11 bases between. This receptor was identified in a man aged 30 to 45 in good health. The sequenced material came from blood. The chain couples TRBV6-5 to TRBJ2-7; D is perhaps TRBD1 or TRBD2 (5 bases each). The CDR3 DNA follows: TGTGCCAGCAGTTCCCGGGACGGGTCCTACGAGCAGTACTTC. Amino acids: CASSSRDGSYEQYF.